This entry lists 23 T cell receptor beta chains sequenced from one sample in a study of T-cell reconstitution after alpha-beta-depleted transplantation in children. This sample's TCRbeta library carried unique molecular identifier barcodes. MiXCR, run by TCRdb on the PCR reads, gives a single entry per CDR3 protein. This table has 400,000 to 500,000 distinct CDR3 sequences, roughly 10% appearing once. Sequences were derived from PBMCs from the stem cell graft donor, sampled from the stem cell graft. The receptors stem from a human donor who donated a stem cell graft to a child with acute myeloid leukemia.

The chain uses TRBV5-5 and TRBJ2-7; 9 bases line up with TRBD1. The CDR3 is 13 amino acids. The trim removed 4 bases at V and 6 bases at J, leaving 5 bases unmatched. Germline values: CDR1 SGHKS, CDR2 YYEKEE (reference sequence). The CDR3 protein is CASSGTGTAEQYV. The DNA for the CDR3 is TGTGCCAGCAGCGGGACAGGGACGGCCGAGCAGTACGTC.

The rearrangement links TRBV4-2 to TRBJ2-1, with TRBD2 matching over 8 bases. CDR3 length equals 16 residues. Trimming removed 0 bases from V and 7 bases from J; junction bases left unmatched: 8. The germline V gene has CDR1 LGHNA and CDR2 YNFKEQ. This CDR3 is CASSQDSRTSTNEQFF. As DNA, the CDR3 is TGTGCCAGCAGCCAAGATAGTCGGACTAGCACGAATGAGCAGTTCTTC.

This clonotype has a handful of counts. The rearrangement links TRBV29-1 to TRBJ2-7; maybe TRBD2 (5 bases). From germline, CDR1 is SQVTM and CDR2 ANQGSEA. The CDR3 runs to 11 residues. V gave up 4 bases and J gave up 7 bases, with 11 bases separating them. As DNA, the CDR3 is TGCAGCGTTGTCGGGGTTACGGAGCAGTACTTC. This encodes CSVVGVTEQYF.

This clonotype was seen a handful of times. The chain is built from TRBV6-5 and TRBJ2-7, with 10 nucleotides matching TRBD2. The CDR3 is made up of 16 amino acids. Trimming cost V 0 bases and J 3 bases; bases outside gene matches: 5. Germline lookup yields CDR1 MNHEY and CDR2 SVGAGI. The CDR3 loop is CASSYSPLAGGYEQYF. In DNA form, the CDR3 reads TGTGCCAGCAGTTACTCGCCATTAGCGGGAGGCTACGAGCAGTACTTC.

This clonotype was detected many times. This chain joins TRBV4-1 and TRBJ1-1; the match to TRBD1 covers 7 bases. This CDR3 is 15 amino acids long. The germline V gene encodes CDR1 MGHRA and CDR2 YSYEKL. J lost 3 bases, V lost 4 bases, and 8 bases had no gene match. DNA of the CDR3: TGCGCCAGCAGCCCAGAGTGGGACAGCTACACTGAAGCTTTCTTT. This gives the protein CASSPEWDSYTEAFF.

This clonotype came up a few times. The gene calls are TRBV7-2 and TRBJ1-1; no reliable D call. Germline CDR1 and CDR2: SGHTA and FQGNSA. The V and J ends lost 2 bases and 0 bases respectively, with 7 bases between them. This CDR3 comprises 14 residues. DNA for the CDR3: TGTGCCAGCAGCTTATCGGTCATGAACACTGAAGCTTTCTTT. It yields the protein CASSLSVMNTEAFF.

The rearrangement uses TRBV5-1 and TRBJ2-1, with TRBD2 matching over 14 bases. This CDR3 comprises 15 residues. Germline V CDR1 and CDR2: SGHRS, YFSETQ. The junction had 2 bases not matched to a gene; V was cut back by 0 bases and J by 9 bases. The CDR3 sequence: CASSLGLAGGLEQFF. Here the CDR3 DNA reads TGCGCCAGCAGCTTGGGACTAGCGGGAGGGCTTGAGCAGTTCTTC.

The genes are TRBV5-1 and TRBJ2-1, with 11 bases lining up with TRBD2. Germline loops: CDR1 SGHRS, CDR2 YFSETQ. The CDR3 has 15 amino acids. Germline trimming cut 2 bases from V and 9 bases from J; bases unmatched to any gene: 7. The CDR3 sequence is CASSFSGGAGSEQFF. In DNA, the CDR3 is TGCGCCAGCAGCTTTAGCGGGGGGGCCGGGAGTGAGCAGTTCTTC.

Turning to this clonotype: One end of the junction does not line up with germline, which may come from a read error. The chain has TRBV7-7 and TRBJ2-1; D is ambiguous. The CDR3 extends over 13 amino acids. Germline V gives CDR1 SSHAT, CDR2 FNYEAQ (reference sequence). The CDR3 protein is CASSLSSANEQFF. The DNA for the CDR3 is TGTGCTAGCAGCTTATCCAGCGCCAATGAGCAGTTCTTC. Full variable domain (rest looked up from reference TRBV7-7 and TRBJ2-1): GAGVSQSPRYKVTKRGQDVTLRCDPISSHATLYWYQQALGQGPEFLTYFNYEAQPDKSGLPSDRFSAERPEGSISTLTIQRTEQRDSAMYRCASSLSSANEQFFGPGTRLTVL.

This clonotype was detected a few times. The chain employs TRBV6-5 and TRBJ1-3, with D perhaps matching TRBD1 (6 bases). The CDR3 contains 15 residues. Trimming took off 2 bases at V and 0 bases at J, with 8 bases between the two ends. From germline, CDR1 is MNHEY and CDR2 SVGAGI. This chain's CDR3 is CASSYETGSGNTIYF. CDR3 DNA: TGTGCCAGCAGTTACGAGACAGGCTCTGGAAACACCATATATTTT.

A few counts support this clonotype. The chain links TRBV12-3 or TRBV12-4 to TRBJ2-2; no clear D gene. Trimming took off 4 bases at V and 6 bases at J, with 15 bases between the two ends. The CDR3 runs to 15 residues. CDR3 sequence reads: CASSSSRSPAGELFF. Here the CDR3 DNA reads TGTGCCAGCAGTTCCTCTAGAAGTCCGGCCGGGGAGCTGTTTTTT.

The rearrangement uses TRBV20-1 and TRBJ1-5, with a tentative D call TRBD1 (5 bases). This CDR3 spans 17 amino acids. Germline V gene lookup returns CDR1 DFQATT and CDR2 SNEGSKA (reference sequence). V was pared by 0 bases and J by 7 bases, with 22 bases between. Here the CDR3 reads CSARDGGQGESWQPQHF. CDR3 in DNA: TGCAGTGCTAGAGATGGCGGGCAGGGCGAAAGTTGGCAGCCCCAGCATTTT.

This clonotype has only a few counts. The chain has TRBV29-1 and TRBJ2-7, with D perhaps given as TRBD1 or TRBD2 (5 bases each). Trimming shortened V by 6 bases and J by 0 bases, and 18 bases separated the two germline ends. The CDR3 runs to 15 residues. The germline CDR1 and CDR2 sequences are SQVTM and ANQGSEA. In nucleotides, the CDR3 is TGCAGCGTCGCCAAGGGGCTGGACTCCTCCTACGAGCAGTACTTC. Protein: CSVAKGLDSSYEQYF.

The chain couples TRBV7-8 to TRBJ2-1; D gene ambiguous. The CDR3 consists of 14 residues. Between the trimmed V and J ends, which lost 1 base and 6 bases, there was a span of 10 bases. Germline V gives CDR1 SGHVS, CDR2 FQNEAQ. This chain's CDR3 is CASSLVALINEQFF. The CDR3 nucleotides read TGTGCCAGCAGCTTAGTGGCGCTAATCAATGAGCAGTTCTTC.

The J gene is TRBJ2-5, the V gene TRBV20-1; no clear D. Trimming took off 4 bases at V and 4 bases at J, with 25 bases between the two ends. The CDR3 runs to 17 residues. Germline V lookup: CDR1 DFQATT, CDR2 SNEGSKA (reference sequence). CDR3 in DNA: TGCAGTGCTACTTACATCCCTCCCGTGGCTCAAATAGAGACCCAGTACTTC. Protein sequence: CSATYIPPVAQIETQYF.

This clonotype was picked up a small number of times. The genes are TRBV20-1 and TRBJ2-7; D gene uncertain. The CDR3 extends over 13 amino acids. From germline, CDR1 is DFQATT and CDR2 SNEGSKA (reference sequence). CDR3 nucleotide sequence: TGCAGCGCCTCGACACCCTCAGAAAACGAGCAGTACTTC. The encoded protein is CSASTPSENEQYF.

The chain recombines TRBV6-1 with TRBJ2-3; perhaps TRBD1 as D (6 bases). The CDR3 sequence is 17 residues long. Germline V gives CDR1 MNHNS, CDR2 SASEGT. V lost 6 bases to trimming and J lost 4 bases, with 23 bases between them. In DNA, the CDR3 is TGTGCCAGCAGCCCCACGTGGGGAAGGGGGTCGGCAGATACGCAGTATTTT. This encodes CASSPTWGRGSADTQYF.

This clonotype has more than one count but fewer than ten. CDR3: CSVDDKNTGELFF. CDR3 sequence (DNA): TGCAGCGTTGACGACAAGAACACCGGGGAGCTGTTTTTT. The J gene is TRBJ2-2, the V gene TRBV29-1; unclear D gene. The CDR3 has 13 residues. The V gene lost 3 bases and the J gene lost 1 base, with 6 bases spanning the gap. The germline V gene encodes CDR1 SQVTM and CDR2 ANQGSEA.

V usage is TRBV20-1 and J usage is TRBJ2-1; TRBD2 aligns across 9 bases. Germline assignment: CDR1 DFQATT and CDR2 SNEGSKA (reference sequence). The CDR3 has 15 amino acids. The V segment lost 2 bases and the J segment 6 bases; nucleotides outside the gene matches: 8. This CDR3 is CSARPGLAGGNEQFF. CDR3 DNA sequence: TGCAGTGCTAGACCGGGACTAGCTGGCGGCAATGAGCAGTTCTTC.

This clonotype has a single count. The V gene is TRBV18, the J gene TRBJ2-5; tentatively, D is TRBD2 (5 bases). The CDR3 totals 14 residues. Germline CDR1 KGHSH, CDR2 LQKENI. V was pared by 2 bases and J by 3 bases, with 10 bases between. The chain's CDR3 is CASSPYSGEETQYF. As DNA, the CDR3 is TGTGCCAGCTCACCATATTCCGGGGAAGAGACCCAGTACTTC.

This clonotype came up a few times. As DNA, the CDR3 is TGTGCCAGCAGCCAAGACTACGGGGGCAATGAGCAGTTCTTC. Protein product: CASSQDYGGNEQFF. The V and J genes are TRBV14 and TRBJ2-1; D is perhaps TRBD2 (6 bases). The germline V gene encodes CDR1 SGHDN and CDR2 FVKESK. Trimming cost V 0 bases and J 6 bases, with 9 bases left between them. The CDR3 loop spans 14 amino acids. The whole variable domain, filled in from reference TRBV14 and TRBJ2-1, reads EAGVTQFPSHSVIEKGQTVTLRCDPISGHDNLYWYRRVMGKEIKFLLHFVKESKQDESGMPNNRFLAERTGGTYSTLKVQPAELEDSGVYFCASSQDYGGNEQFFGPGTRLTVL.

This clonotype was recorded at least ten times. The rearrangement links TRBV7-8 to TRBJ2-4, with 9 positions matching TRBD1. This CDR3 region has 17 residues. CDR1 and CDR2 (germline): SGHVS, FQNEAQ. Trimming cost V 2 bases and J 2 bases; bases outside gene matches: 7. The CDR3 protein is CASSLRTGDGTKNIQYF. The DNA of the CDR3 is TGTGCCAGCAGCTTAAGGACAGGGGATGGGACCAAAAACATTCAGTACTTC.

The CDR3 reads CASSEEGHYYEQYV. The CDR3 DNA reads TGTGCCAGCAGTGAGGAGGGACACTACTACGAGCAGTACGTC. The chain has TRBV2 and TRBJ2-7, with D possibly called TRBD1 or TRBD2 (6 bases each). The germline V gene encodes CDR1 SNHLY and CDR2 FYNNEI. This CDR3 comprises 14 residues. The V gene lost 3 bases and the J gene lost 3 bases, with 12 bases spanning the gap.